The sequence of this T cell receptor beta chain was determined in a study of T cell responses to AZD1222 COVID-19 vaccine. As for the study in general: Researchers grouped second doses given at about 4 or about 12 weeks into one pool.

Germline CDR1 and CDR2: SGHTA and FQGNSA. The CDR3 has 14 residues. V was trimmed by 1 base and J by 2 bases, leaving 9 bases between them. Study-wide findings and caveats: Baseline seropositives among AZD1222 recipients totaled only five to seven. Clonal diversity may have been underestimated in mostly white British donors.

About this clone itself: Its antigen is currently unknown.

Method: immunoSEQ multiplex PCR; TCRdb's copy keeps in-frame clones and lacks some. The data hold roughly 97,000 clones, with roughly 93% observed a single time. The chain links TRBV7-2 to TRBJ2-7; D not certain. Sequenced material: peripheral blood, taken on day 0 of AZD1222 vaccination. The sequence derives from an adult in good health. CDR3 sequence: CASSLELVTYEQYF. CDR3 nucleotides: TGTGCCAGCAGCTTAGAGCTGGTCACCTACGAGCAGTACTTC.